These T cell receptor beta chains were read from a single sample in a study of identical twins. TCRdb reanalysed the 5' RACE reads using MiXCR and keeps one entry per CDR3 protein. The sample records 200,000 to 250,000 distinct CDR3 sequences, 11% to 15% being singletons. The sequenced sample consisted of memory (CD45RO+) T cells sorted from blood. Every receptor here comes from a woman aged 18-30 years in good health. Each CDR3 is given with its conserved first and last residue. A D gene is named only where the DNA matches it firmly. Some rows have no size entry. The others give once, few or many, or a class for an expanded clone.

>few|TRBV20-1|NA|TRBJ1-2
TGCAGTGCCCAGGGCTGGGGAAACTATGGCTACACCTTC
CSAQGWGNYGYTF
>many|TRBV5-1|NA|TRBJ2-3
TGCGCCAGCAGCTCCCTAACAACCACAGATACGCAGTATTTT
CASSSLTTTDTQYF
>many|TRBV12-3/TRBV12-4|NA|TRBJ1-2
TGTGCCAGCACTAACACCGTTGGGTATGGCTACACCTTC
CASTNTVGYGYTF
>NA|TRBV4-2|NA|TRBJ2-5
TGTGCCAGCAGCCAAGATCGGACCCACCAAGAGACCCAGTACTTC
CASSQDRTHQETQYF
>once|TRBV4-1|NA|TRBJ2-7
TGCGCCAGCAGCTTCCGGGACAGCGGGAACTACGAGCGGTACTTC
CASSFRDSGNYERYF
>few|TRBV29-1|TRBD2|TRBJ2-1
TGCAGCGTTGATCGGCTAGCGGGCTACAATGAGCAGTTCTTC
CSVDRLAGYNEQFF
>NA|TRBV5-1|TRBD2|TRBJ2-3
TGCGCCAGCAAAGCGGGGCAAAGCACAGATACGCAGTATTTT
CASKAGQSTDTQYF
>few|TRBV5-6|TRBD1|TRBJ1-1
TGTGCCAGCAGCCCTGGGGGCGGGACAGGGTCTGAAGCTTTCTTT
CASSPGGGTGSEAFF
>many|TRBV5-1|NA|TRBJ2-1
TGCGCCAGCACCCTTCAAGGGGCCAGCAATGAGCAGTTCTTC
CASTLQGASNEQFF
>many|TRBV12-3/TRBV12-4|NA|TRBJ2-2
TGTGCCAGCAGTTTAGGGGCGACAGGGAGGACCGGGGAGCTGTTTTTT
CASSLGATGRTGELFF
>NA|TRBV7-3|NA|TRBJ2-1
TGTGCCAGCAGCTTTTCGGGCGGCTACCTAAATGAGCAGTTCTTC
CASSFSGGYLNEQFF
>few|TRBV19|NA|TRBJ1-1
TGTGCCAGTAGTATTTGGGGCGGCCCCGCTGAAGCTTTCTTT
CASSIWGGPAEAFF
>NA|TRBV20-1|NA|TRBJ2-2
TGCAGTGCTAGAGATGGAAGTAGGGGTTCCGGGGAGCTGTTTTTT
CSARDGSRGSGELFF
>few|TRBV7-2|NA|TRBJ2-7
TGTGCCAGCAGCCCACCCCGGGGAGCAACCCTCTACGAGCAGTACTTC
CASSPPRGATLYEQYF
>many|TRBV20-1|NA|TRBJ1-4
TGCAGTGCTCCAGTTGGGGGGACTAATGAAAAACTGTTTTTT
CSAPVGGTNEKLFF
>many|TRBV25-1|TRBD2|TRBJ2-3
TGTGCCAGCAGTGAATTAATAGCGGGGGGCGGAGATACGCAGTATTTT
CASSELIAGGGDTQYF
>NA|TRBV5-1|NA|TRBJ2-7
TGCGCCAGCAGCTCTTTCAGGGGAGGCTACGAGCAGTACTTC
CASSSFRGGYEQYF
>few|TRBV20-1|NA|TRBJ2-7
TGCAGTGCTAGCGGGAGAGCACGGGGGCGGCTCGAGCAGTACTTC
CSASGRARGRLEQYF
>few|TRBV5-1|NA|TRBJ2-2
TGCGCCACGAGACAGGCAGCAACGAACACCGGGGAGCTGTTTTTT
CATRQAATNTGELFF
>few|TRBV20-1|NA|TRBJ1-1
TGCAGTGCTAGAGAAACTGGACGGCCGAACACTGAAGCTTTCTTT
CSARETGRPNTEAFF
>few|TRBV6-2/TRBV6-3|NA|TRBJ2-4
TGTGCCAGCAGCAATACCAACATTCAGTACTTC
CASSNTNIQYF
>NA|TRBV1|NA|TRBJ2-5
TGCACCAGCACCCAACGGGGGCAAGAGACCCAGTACTTC
CTSTQRGQETQYF
>NA|TRBV12-3/TRBV12-4|TRBD1|TRBJ1-2
TGTGCCAGCAGTCCAAAGACAGGGCGCCTGGGCTACACCTTC
CASSPKTGRLGYTF
>NA|TRBV12-3/TRBV12-4|NA|TRBJ1-4
TGTGCCAGCTGTCGGGCCCCGTTTGATGAAAAACTGTTTTTT
CASCRAPFDEKLFF
>many|TRBV7-2|TRBD2|TRBJ2-5
TGTGCCAGCAGCTTAGAACTAGCGGGAGGCCAGACCCAGTACTTC
CASSLELAGGQTQYF
>NA|TRBV12-3/TRBV12-4|TRBD1|TRBJ2-1
TGTGCCAGCAGGGACAGGTTATACAATGAGCAGTTCTTC
CASRDRLYNEQFF
>few|TRBV12-3/TRBV12-4|NA|TRBJ2-3
TGTGCCAGCAGTTTTCCGCCTAGCGTGCTGGGAAGCACAGATACGCAGTATTTT
CASSFPPSVLGSTDTQYF
>few|TRBV29-1|NA|TRBJ1-1
TGCAGCGTTGCTAGCGGTTGGGCGATGGGGACTGAAGCTTTCTTT
CSVASGWAMGTEAFF
>once|TRBV6-5|TRBD1|TRBJ1-5
TGTGCCAGCAGTTCCCACAGGGGGCATCAGCCCCAGCATTTT
CASSSHRGHQPQHF
>NA|TRBV19|NA|TRBJ1-1
TGTGCCAGTAGAGAACAGGGCCCCATGAACACTGAAGCTTTCTTT
CASREQGPMNTEAFF
>NA|TRBV9|NA|TRBJ1-3
TGTGCCAGCAGCTCCCAACGAATGGGCCTGAGCTCTGGAAACACCATATATTTT
CASSSQRMGLSSGNTIYF
>many|TRBV3-1|NA|TRBJ2-2
TGTGCCAGCGGTTGGACGGGGAACACCGGGGAGCTGTTTTTT
CASGWTGNTGELFF
>few|TRBV6-1|NA|TRBJ2-7
TGTGCCAGCTCCCACGGGACACCTTACGAGCAGTACTTC
CASSHGTPYEQYF
>few|TRBV11-2|NA|TRBJ2-7
TGTGCCAGCAGCTTTCTGGGTGGTGCGGGGTACGAGCAGTACTTC
CASSFLGGAGYEQYF
>NA|TRBV27|NA|TRBJ2-1
TGTGCCAGCAGTTCAGGGGCCTCCTACAATGAGCAGTTCTTC
CASSSGASYNEQFF
>NA|TRBV5-6|NA|TRBJ1-1
TGTGCCAGCAGCTACCGAGGACAAATGGGGGCTGAAGCTTTCTTT
CASSYRGQMGAEAFF
>many|TRBV4-3|NA|TRBJ1-5
TGCGCCAGCAGCCCCGGGGGGGCTGGCCAGCCCCAGCATTTT
CASSPGGAGQPQHF
>few|TRBV19|TRBD2|TRBJ2-2
TGTGCCAGTAGTATTGGACTAGCGGGAGCGCGAACCGGGGAGCTGTTTTTT
CASSIGLAGARTGELFF
>NA|TRBV3-1|TRBD1|TRBJ2-5
TGTGCCAGCAGCCAAGGTTTCCCGGGACAGGGGGCCCGGGAGACCCAGTACTTC
CASSQGFPGQGARETQYF
>many|TRBV5-1|TRBD1|TRBJ1-1
TGCGCCAGCAGCAAAAAGGAGACAGGGGGAACATCTGAAGCTTTCTTT
CASSKKETGGTSEAFF
>NA|TRBV20-1|TRBD2|TRBJ2-7
TGCAGTGCTACTAGACTAGCGGGTGGCGAGCAGTACTTC
CSATRLAGGEQYF
>few|TRBV24-1|NA|TRBJ2-3
TGTGCCACCAGTGATTCCGACACAGATACGCAGTATTTT
CATSDSDTDTQYF
>NA|TRBV29-1|NA|TRBJ2-5
TGCAGCGTTGAGAGAGGTTTTGGGGCCCAGTACTTC
CSVERGFGAQYF
>few|TRBV3-1|NA|TRBJ1-1
TGTGCCAGCAGCCTTCGGTCCCGGAACACTGAAGCTTTCTTT
CASSLRSRNTEAFF
>few|TRBV12-3/TRBV12-4|NA|TRBJ1-6
TGTGCCAGCTGCCGTTATAATTCACCCCTCCACTTT
CASCRYNSPLHF
>NA|TRBV4-3|NA|TRBJ2-1
TGCGCCAGCAGCCAAGATTCGGTGGGGGAGCAGTTCTTC
CASSQDSVGEQFF
>NA|TRBV3-1|NA|TRBJ2-3
TGTGCCAGCAGCCCGGGTTGGGATACGCAGTATTTT
CASSPGWDTQYF
>many|TRBV24-1|TRBD2|TRBJ2-1
TGTGCCACCAGTACTTCTAGCGGGAGGGCCCATGAGCAGTTCTTC
CATSTSSGRAHEQFF